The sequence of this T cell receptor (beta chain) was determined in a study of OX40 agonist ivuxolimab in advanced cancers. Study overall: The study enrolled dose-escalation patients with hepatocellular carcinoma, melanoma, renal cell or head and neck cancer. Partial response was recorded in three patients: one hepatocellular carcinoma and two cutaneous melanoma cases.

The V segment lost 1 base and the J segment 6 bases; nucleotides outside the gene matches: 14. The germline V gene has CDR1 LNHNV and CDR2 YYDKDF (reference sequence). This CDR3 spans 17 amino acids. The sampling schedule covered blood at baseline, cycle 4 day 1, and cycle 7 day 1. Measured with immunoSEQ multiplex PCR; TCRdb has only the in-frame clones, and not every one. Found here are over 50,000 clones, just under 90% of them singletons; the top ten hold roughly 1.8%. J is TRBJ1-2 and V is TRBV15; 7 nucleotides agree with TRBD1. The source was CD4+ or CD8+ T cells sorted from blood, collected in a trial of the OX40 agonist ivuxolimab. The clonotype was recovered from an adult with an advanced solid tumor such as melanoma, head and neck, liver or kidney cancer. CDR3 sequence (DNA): TGTGCCACCAGCAGAGGAGGGGGCCAGGGGGTGTCTGATGGCTACACCTTC. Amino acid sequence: CATSRGGGQGVSDGYTF.